The text below deals with one T cell receptor beta chain. The CDR3 covers 15 residues. This sample was included in a study of monozygotic twins with inflammatory bowel disease. TCRdb derives one entry per CDR3 protein from the 5' RACE reads, leaving out DNA. Its clone listing holds approximately 400,000 distinct CDR3 sequences. The chain recombines TRBV12-3 or TRBV12-4 with TRBJ2-1; the D gene TCRdb calls, TRBD1, cannot be checked with no DNA. Sequencing was carried out using blood. The receptor was derived from a human donor with ulcerative colitis or Crohn's disease, or a healthy co-twin of an affected twin (not recorded which). The CDR3 loop reads CASSPPGGPYNEQFF.